This T cell receptor (beta chain) was recovered during a study of blood T cells in healthy people across ages. In its sample, this clonotype was seen a few times. What it binds is unknown. For the second PCR, which ran for 7 to 11 cycles, a sample-barcoded 5' primer and a J-beta primer mix were used. A single record per CDR3 protein comes from TCRdb applying MiXCR to the 5' RACE reads. The table lists roughly 1,000,000 distinct CDR3 sequences, about 23% of them singletons. Germline V gene data show CDR1 as LNHDA and CDR2 as SQIVND (reference sequence). There are 13 residues in the CDR3. The study, taken as a whole, reports: Because donor CMV status was unknown, expanded clonotype changes were possibly confounded. Naive T cell percentage and TCR beta diversity correlated strongly.

These sequences were also reported in another study, on T cells of mothers and their children.

The origin of this receptor is a girl aged 2 to 9 in good health. Sequenced input: blood. This sequence joins TRBV19 and TRBJ1-6; TRBD1 matches at 9 bases. The chain's CDR3 is CAARGTGNSPLHF. For the CDR3, the DNA is TGTGCAGCCCGGGGGACAGGGAATTCACCCCTCCACTTT.